This entry lists 6 T cell receptor beta chains sequenced from one sample in a study of blood T cell repertoires in COVID-19. Data came from immunoSEQ multiplex PCR; TCRdb stores just in-frame clones and leaves some out. Here the sample spans 120,000 to 150,000 clones, roughly 80% being singletons. Sequenced input: peripheral blood. The receptors were sampled from a human donor in a cohort sampled during active COVID-19.

This sequence joins TRBV5-4 and TRBJ2-5; TRBD2 aligns across 12 bases. V shed 4 bases and J 0 bases; nucleotides not matched to a gene: 4. The germline gives CDR1 SGHNT, CDR2 YYREEE (reference sequence). The CDR3 contains 16 residues. The CDR3 loop is CASSPRLAGDQETQYF. CDR3 DNA: TGTGCCAGCAGCCCTAGACTAGCGGGGGACCAAGAGACCCAGTACTTC.

The chain links TRBV6-6 to TRBJ1-1; 7 bases align to TRBD1. The CDR3 has 14 residues. Per the germline V gene, CDR1 is MNHNY and CDR2 is SVGAGI (reference sequence). With 1 base clipped from V and 5 bases from J, the junction kept 4 bases outside the gene matches. CDR3 in DNA: TGTGCCAGCAGTTACTTACAGGGGTGGACTGAAGCTTTCTTT. The encoded protein is CASSYLQGWTEAFF.

The chain employs TRBV2 and TRBJ1-3; 9 positions agree with TRBD1. The CDR3 is made up of 16 amino acids. The ends lost 7 bases at V and 0 bases at J; junction bases unmatched: 7. Germline CDR1 SNHLY, CDR2 FYNNEI. The CDR3 sequence is CASTGQGMSSGNTIYF. The CDR3, as DNA: TGTGCCAGCACGGGACAGGGCATGAGCTCTGGAAACACCATATATTTT.

The chain has TRBV7-9 and TRBJ2-3; D remains unclear. The V end was cut by 2 bases, the J end by 6 bases, with 3 bases between. The CDR3 is 11 amino acids. The germline V gene has CDR1 SEHNR and CDR2 FQNEAQ (reference sequence). Written as DNA, the CDR3 is TGTGCCAGCAGCTTACAGGATACGCAGTATTTT. This codes for CASSLQDTQYF.

This clone has more than one count but fewer than ten. The V and J genes are TRBV2 and TRBJ2-7; 7 bases are shared with TRBD1. Losses at the gene ends were 6 bases for V and 4 bases for J; bases not matched to a gene: 15. The length of the CDR3 is 16 residues. Germline V gives CDR1 SNHLY, CDR2 FYNNEI. In DNA form, the CDR3 reads TGTGCCAGCAGAAGACCTACGGGACAGCCCGAATACGAGCAGTACTTC. This sequence encodes CASRRPTGQPEYEQYF.

This clone was observed a single time. CDR3 nucleotide sequence: TGTGCCAGCAGCGCCGGGTCGGTGGGGACCCAGTACTTC. This encodes CASSAGSVGTQYF. This sequence joins TRBV6-6 and TRBJ2-5; no reliable D call. The CDR3 spans 13 residues. The V and J ends lost 6 bases and 7 bases respectively, with 15 bases between them. CDR1 is MNHNY and CDR2 is SVGAGI in the germline V gene (reference sequence).